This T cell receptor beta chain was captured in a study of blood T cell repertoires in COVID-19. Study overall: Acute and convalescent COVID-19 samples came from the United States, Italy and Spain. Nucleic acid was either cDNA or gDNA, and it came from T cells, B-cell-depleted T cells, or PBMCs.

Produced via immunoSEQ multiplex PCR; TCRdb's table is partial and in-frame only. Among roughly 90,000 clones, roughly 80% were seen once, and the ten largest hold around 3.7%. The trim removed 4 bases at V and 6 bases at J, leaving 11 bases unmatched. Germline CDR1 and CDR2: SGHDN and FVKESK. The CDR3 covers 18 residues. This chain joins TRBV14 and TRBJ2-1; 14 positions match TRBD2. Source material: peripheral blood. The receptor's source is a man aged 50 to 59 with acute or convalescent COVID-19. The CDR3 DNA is TGTGCCAGCAGCCCTGGACTAGCGGGAGGAATTGGCGGCAATGAGCAGTTCTTC. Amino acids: CASSPGLAGGIGGNEQFF.